This T cell receptor beta chain came from a study of breast tumors, draining lymph nodes, adjacent tissues (TCRdb year 2016). For context, the study as a whole: Breast cancer patients provided tumor, adjacent nontumor tissue and axillary lymph nodes, and the study compared the TCR beta repertoires across these three sources. The study aimed to assess the relationships and possible T-cell exchange between tumor, surrounding tissue and draining lymph node repertoires in human breast cancer. What the authors observed across the whole study: A scenario in which most tumor T cells derive from the lymph node and then expand within tumor tissue was judged to be consistent with the data. The conclusion that tumor T cells originate in lymph nodes was presented as consistent with a hypothesis rather than as directly demonstrated. Tumor T-cell repertoires showed less diversity than lymph node repertoires and more diversity than nontumor tissue repertoires, and tumor T-cell repertoires showed preferential V and J gene usage. Tumor and nontumor tissue repertoires were found to be significantly more similar in luminal-like than in basal-like breast cancer.

The listed sequencing device is Illumina HiSeq 2000. TCR beta chain libraries were generated through multiplex PCR amplification. The amplified TCR beta chain products were analyzed by high-throughput sequencing. The public reads were quality trimmed at Q25 with fastp and then assembled into clones with MiXCR by TCRdb, keeping productive beta chains. Each CDR3 protein gets just one entry, which takes the most common genes and DNA from the rows behind it. Here the sample has 150,000 to 250,000 distinct CDR3 sequences; approximately 31% occur a single time. Together, the top ten hold roughly 4% of the sample. From a lookup of the germline V gene (reference sequence), CDR1 and CDR2 are PRHDT and FYEKMQ. V is pared back by 3 bases and J by 3 bases, with 14 bases lying between the germline termini. The CDR3 spans 15 residues, from the cysteine through the phenylalanine. Of the read, only the CDR3 DNA is kept; its 45 bases are in frame from base 1.

Lymph node samples came from the axillary draining lymph nodes of breast cancer patients. Concerning this clonotype itself: The antigen it recognizes is unknown. Per-nucleotide qualities are absent, and no much larger clonotype sits a single base away.

The chain joins TRBV13 to TRBJ1-1; the D gene remains uncertain. Sequencing used axillary lymph node tissue. The receptor was isolated from a female donor with breast cancer. Some clones in this sample may be carry-over from other donors' samples. The CDR3 reads CASSLGFESDTEAFF. At the DNA level, the sequence is TGTGCCAGCAGCTTGGGCTTCGAGTCAGACACTGAAGCTTTCTTT.